This is a list of T cell receptor beta chains from one sample in a study of cytomegalovirus exposure and HLA in healthy donors. Here immunoSEQ multiplex PCR was the method, and the copy in TCRdb shows in-frame clones only, minus some. The repertoire includes about 160,000 clones, 65% to 80% of them detected once, and 2.5% to 3% sits in the top ten. The specimen was PBMCs. These receptors originate from a woman between 50 and 59 years old in good health and CMV-seropositive. CDR3s include the opening cysteine and the closing phenylalanine or tryptophan. The D gene is left open where the match is weak. Some rows have no size entry. The others give once, few or many, or a class for an expanded clone.

j_call,d_call,clone_size,v_call,cdr3_aa
TRBJ1-1,TRBD1,-,TRBV5-8,CASSRQGLSTEAFF
TRBJ1-5,-,-,TRBV7-9,CSSSPKRWGRMSQPQHF
TRBJ2-3,TRBD1,-,TRBV6-6,CASNTGTGEDTQYF
TRBJ1-1,-,-,TRBV27,CASSVQGILTEAFF
TRBJ1-1,TRBD1,-,TRBV11-2,CASSLGTGNTEAFF
TRBJ2-1,TRBD2,-,TRBV15,CATSSNRGLASLSYNEQFF
TRBJ1-1,TRBD1,-,TRBV10-3,CAINTGAEAFF
TRBJ1-6,TRBD1,-,TRBV19,CASSTGGQYNSPLHF
TRBJ1-2,TRBD1,-,TRBV27,CASSYRGQGRGYTF
TRBJ2-7,-,once,TRBV15,CATSRDTKQGYEQYF
TRBJ1-1,TRBD1,few,TRBV25-1,CASTRQGGPEAFF
TRBJ1-1,TRBD1,-,TRBV11-2,CASSSDRAFRAFF
TRBJ1-3,-,-,TRBV6-5,CASSLHTGNTIYF
TRBJ1-4,-,-,TRBV2,CASSGTGSREKLFF
TRBJ1-2,-,-,TRBV7-6,CASSLSQGNYGYTF
TRBJ2-5,-,-,TRBV5-1,CASSTDQETQYF
TRBJ1-2,TRBD1,-,TRBV19,CASHAGTGWASYGYTF
TRBJ1-5,TRBD1,-,TRBV6-1,CASSTITGGGQPQHF
TRBJ2-7,-,-,TRBV18,CASSPPSSYEQYF
TRBJ2-1,-,-,TRBV27,CASSPDRPAGNEQFF
TRBJ2-5,-,-,TRBV5-7,CASTLELGGSETHYF
TRBJ2-3,TRBD2,-,TRBV4-1,CASSQASGGRTDTQYF
TRBJ2-1,TRBD2,-,TRBV5-1,CASSLDGGVGNEQFF
TRBJ1-2,TRBD1,-,TRBV6-5,CASSDRGHYGYTF
TRBJ1-2,TRBD1,once,TRBV4-1,CASSQDRGTANYGYTF
TRBJ1-3,-,once,TRBV5-1,CASSYSGEGSGNTIYF
TRBJ2-3,-,-,TRBV28,CASRRTTNTQYF
TRBJ1-4,-,-,TRBV27,CASSTLEGREKLFF
TRBJ2-2,TRBD2,-,TRBV5-6,CASSPQGGGSPGELFF
TRBJ1-4,-,-,TRBV19,CASSIGPEKLFF
TRBJ1-1,-,-,TRBV10-2,CASSTGPVGEAFF
TRBJ2-1,-,once,TRBV5-4,CASSLVGGSYNEQFF
TRBJ1-5,TRBD1,-,TRBV28,CASSLGQGRQPQHF
TRBJ1-5,-,-,TRBV15,CATSRDGEGYQPQHF
TRBJ2-1,TRBD2,-,TRBV10-2,CASIGLAGREGSYNEQFF
TRBJ2-1,-,-,TRBV18,CASSRSMVGFGEQFF
TRBJ2-6,-,-,TRBV7-2,CASRTTSPLGANVLTF
TRBJ2-7,TRBD1,-,TRBV9,CASSVAVVTGAYEQYF
TRBJ1-2,-,few,TRBV20-1,CSVRGAYTF
TRBJ1-1,TRBD1,-,TRBV7-9,CASSLARYAGGMNTEAFF
TRBJ1-6,TRBD1,-,TRBV4-1,CASSRGGTANNSPLHF
TRBJ2-7,-,-,TRBV5-1,CASSPYPLSTGTYEQYF
TRBJ1-2,-,-,TRBV6-5,CASTVRAGYGYTF
TRBJ1-2,-,-,TRBV2,CAASKGQINYGYTF
TRBJ2-7,-,-,TRBV21-1,CASSKGSGKQYF
TRBJ1-1,-,-,TRBV30,CAWNLREMAEAFF
TRBJ1-2,-,-,TRBV6-5,CASRASKTDYGYTF
TRBJ1-4,-,-,TRBV18,CASSPATDFATNEKLFF
TRBJ1-1,TRBD1,few,TRBV5-3,CARSVTTSGTGLSEAFF
TRBJ1-5,-,few,TRBV6-1,CASSPRVFGNQPQHF
TRBJ1-6,TRBD1,-,TRBV2,CASSERQGNSPLHF
TRBJ1-1,TRBD1,-,TRBV10-3,CAIKPGQGAGNTEAFF
TRBJ2-1,TRBD2,-,TRBV6-5,CASSSQTSAVGNEQFF
TRBJ1-2,-,-,TRBV19,CASSIGAGEVYGYTF
TRBJ1-1,-,-,TRBV11-2,CASSLQENTEAFF